The 15 T cell receptor beta chains given below trace back to one sample, sequenced in a study of neurological immune-mediated disorders. One entry per CDR3 protein results from TCRdb running MiXCR on the 5' RACE reads. This table holds 65,000 to 95,000 distinct CDR3 sequences, nearly 6% found once. The time point: longitudinal time-point 2. The source material was PBMCs. These receptors came from a woman in her sixties or seventies with multiple sclerosis.

This clonotype was counted at least ten times. The chain links TRBV5-6 to TRBJ2-6; D possibly uses TRBD1 or TRBD2 (5 bases each). The germline V gene has CDR1 SGHDT and CDR2 YYEEEE. This CDR3 has 19 amino acids. The ends were cut back, 1 base at V and 0 bases at J, with 17 bases in the middle. The CDR3 nucleotides read TGTGCCAGCAGCTTGCCCCGGGGCAGGGAAGGCTCTGGGGCCAACGTCCTGACTTTC. Protein: CASSLPRGREGSGANVLTF.

This clonotype came up many times. V and J are TRBV27 and TRBJ2-7; the D is unclear. Germline V gene lookup returns CDR1 MNHEY and CDR2 SMNVEV (reference sequence). Trimming cost V 8 bases and J 0 bases, with 11 bases left between them. The CDR3 consists of 13 residues. The CDR3 loop reads CASRRVSSYEQYF. CDR3 nucleotides: TGTGCCAGCCGCCGGGTGAGCTCCTACGAGCAGTACTTC.

This clonotype was counted ten times or more. The chain uses TRBV12-3 or TRBV12-4 and TRBJ1-5; no definite D call. Trimming cost V 3 bases and J 2 bases, with 5 bases left between them. The CDR3 runs to 13 residues. CDR3 region: CASSFAGNQPQHF. As DNA, the CDR3 is TGTGCCAGCAGTTTTGCGGGCAATCAGCCCCAGCATTTT.

The gene calls are TRBV3-1 and TRBJ2-7; 7 nucleotides align to TRBD1. The V gene's germline CDR1 is LGHDT and CDR2 YNNKEL (reference sequence). The CDR3 runs 14 residues. J lost 2 bases, V lost 7 bases, and 8 bases had no gene match. CDR3 amino acids: CASTLGTVTYEQYF. For the CDR3, the DNA is TGTGCCAGCACATTAGGGACAGTCACCTACGAGCAGTACTTC.

Ten or more counts support this clonotype. The rearrangement uses TRBV5-1 and TRBJ1-1; D is ambiguous. Trimming took 2 bases from V and 2 from J, leaving 13 bases between them. Looked up from germline, CDR1 is SGHRS and CDR2 is YFSETQ. The CDR3 runs 15 residues. CDR3 loop: CASSFRVSRNTEAFF. The CDR3 bases are TGCGCCAGCAGCTTTCGCGTGAGTAGAAACACTGAAGCTTTCTTT.

In this sample, this clonotype turned up many times. The V call is TRBV29-1, the J call TRBJ2-7; D may match TRBD1 or TRBD2 (6 bases each). This CDR3 spans 13 amino acids. Germline assignment: CDR1 SQVTM and CDR2 ANQGSEA. V lost 7 bases, J lost 2 bases, and 15 bases lay in between. CDR3 nucleotide sequence: TGCAGCGCCCGAGGGGGGTCGGCCTACGAGCAGTACTTC. Translated: CSARGGSAYEQYF.

The rearrangement uses TRBV2 and TRBJ1-4, with D perhaps matching TRBD1 (5 bases). CDR1 and CDR2 (germline): SNHLY, FYNNEI. The CDR3 consists of 14 residues. With 10 bases removed from V and 3 bases from J, the gap between germline ends came to 15 bases. CDR3 coding DNA: TGTGCCATCTCCTGGGACGGAGCTAATGAAAAACTGTTTTTT. It encodes CAISWDGANEKLFF.

This clonotype was seen at least ten times. The chain has TRBV24-1 and TRBJ1-6, with 7 nucleotides matching TRBD1. The CDR3 is 16 residues long. J lost 9 bases, V lost 1 base, and 8 bases had no gene match. In germline, CDR1 is KGHDR, CDR2 SFDVKD. The CDR3 sequence is CATSDLPQGRGSPLHF. The CDR3 nucleotides read TGTGCCACCAGTGATTTACCACAGGGGCGTGGTTCACCCCTCCACTTT.

Points on this clonotype: A much larger clone differs from this one at a single base, so this may be a read error. The chain links TRBV7-2 to TRBJ2-7, with D tentatively TRBD2 (6 bases). CDR3 length equals 15 residues. In germline, CDR1 is SGHTA, CDR2 FQGNSA. V lost 5 bases to trimming and J lost 9 bases, with 23 bases between them. DNA for the CDR3: TGTGCCAGCAGCGAGGAGGGCAGTCATACTTGGTCGCAGTACTTC. It translates to CASSEEGSHTWSQYF.

This clonotype was recorded at least ten times. The rearrangement links TRBV5-1 to TRBJ2-2; D may be TRBD1 or TRBD2 (6 bases each). V lost 4 bases and J 5 bases, leaving 18 bases between the germline ends. Germline assignment: CDR1 SGHRS and CDR2 YFSETQ. The CDR3 runs 16 residues. The CDR3 DNA is TGCGCCAGCAGCACCGGGACTCGCCAGGGGACCGGGGAGCTGTTTTTT. Its translation is CASSTGTRQGTGELFF.

This clonotype occurred many times. This chain links TRBV7-2 with TRBJ2-1; 7 bases line up with TRBD1. There are 12 residues in the CDR3. The junction had 5 bases not matched to a gene; V was cut back by 8 bases and J by 7 bases. Per germline, CDR1 SGHTA and CDR2 FQGNSA. CDR3 bases: TGTGCCAGCGGCGCGACAGGGAATGAGCAGTTCTTC. It yields the protein CASGATGNEQFF.

This clonotype was found many times. The CDR3 DNA is TGTGCCAGCAGTTTAGCGCGGGGACTCTGGGCCAATGAGCAGTTCTTC. Translating gives CASSLARGLWANEQFF. The chain links TRBV12-3 or TRBV12-4 to TRBJ2-1; maybe TRBD2 (6 bases). The CDR3 sequence is 16 residues long. Trimming took off 0 bases at V and 6 bases at J, with 15 bases between the two ends.

This clonotype came up many times. V gene TRBV9 combines with J gene TRBJ2-7; the D is unclear. V was clipped by 0 bases and J by 5 bases, with 15 bases between them. CDR1 is SGDLS, CDR2 YYNGEE, per germline. The CDR3 spans 15 residues. In DNA, the CDR3 is TGTGCCAGCAGCGTAGGGACCGTAAATAGGGACGAGCAGTACTTC. It is translated as CASSVGTVNRDEQYF. The whole variable domain, remainder taken from reference TRBV9 and TRBJ2-7, is DSGVTQTPKHLITATGQRVTLRCSPRSGDLSVYWYQQSLDQGLQFLIQYYNGEERAKGNILERFSAQQFPDLHSELNLSSLELGDSALYFCASSVGTVNRDEQYFGPGTRLTVT.

J is TRBJ1-1 and V is TRBV6-6, with a weak D call TRBD1 (5 bases). The CDR3 runs to 13 residues. Trimming took 5 bases from V and 9 from J, leaving 16 bases between them. Germline loops: CDR1 MNHNY, CDR2 SVGAGI (reference sequence). The CDR3 bases are TGTGCCAGCAGTCCCTGGGACGGTGCAAAAGCTTTCTTT. It encodes CASSPWDGAKAFF.

The J gene is TRBJ2-1, the V gene TRBV6-1; 10 nucleotides match TRBD2. V was clipped by 6 bases and J by 5 bases; unmatched bases: 4. CDR3 length: 14 amino acids. Looked up from germline, CDR1 is MNHNS and CDR2 is SASEGT. CDR3 protein: CASRSGGANNEQFF. For the CDR3, the DNA is TGTGCCAGCAGGAGCGGGGGGGCAAACAATGAGCAGTTCTTC.